Listed below are T cell receptor beta chains from one sample, sequenced in a study of blood T cell repertoires in COVID-19. The table came from immunoSEQ multiplex PCR; TCRdb's copy has only in-frame clones and leaves some out. The sample has 200,000 to 300,000 clones, approximately 84% seen once. Sequencing input: peripheral blood. These TCRs come from a man aged 50-60 years with acute or convalescent COVID-19. Both conserved end residues are part of each CDR3. Each record gives: clone size, J gene, D gene, V gene, CDR3 protein, CDR3 DNA. The D gene is left open where the match is weak. Expanded clones are given a class, and other clones once, few, many or no size at all.

>few|TRBJ2-7|NA|TRBV19
CAPLASSYEQYF
TGTGCCCCCTTGGCAAGCTCCTACGAGCAGTACTTC
>NA|TRBJ1-5|TRBD1|TRBV18
CASSPGQGAWSNQPQHF
TGTGCCAGCTCACCAGGACAGGGTGCGTGGAGCAATCAGCCCCAGCATTTT
>few|TRBJ1-5|NA|TRBV6-5
CASRTTGYGNQPQHF
TGTGCCAGCAGAACCACAGGATACGGCAATCAGCCCCAGCATTTT
>NA|TRBJ1-1|NA|TRBV11-3
CASSRLAGGVGAFF
TGTGCCAGCAGCCGCCTAGCGGGAGGGGTAGGAGCTTTCTTT
>once|TRBJ2-7|NA|TRBV30
CAWSLSSSYEQYF
TGTGCCTGGAGTCTTTCGAGCTCCTACGAGCAGTACTTC
>NA|TRBJ2-1|TRBD1|TRBV6-1
CASRPGQGLRDEQFF
TGTGCCAGCAGGCCGGGACAGGGCTTGCGCGATGAGCAGTTCTTC
>NA|TRBJ1-1|NA|TRBV7-9
CASSPGMNTEAFF
TGTGCCAGCAGCCCAGGGATGAACACTGAAGCTTTCTTT
>NA|TRBJ1-5|NA|TRBV2
CASSEGRGNQPQHF
TGTGCCAGCAGTGAAGGCAGGGGCAATCAGCCCCAGCATTTT
>NA|TRBJ2-7|NA|TRBV5-1
CASSLIGTSVEQYF
TGCGCCAGCAGCTTAATAGGGACTTCTGTCGAGCAGTACTTC
>NA|TRBJ2-7|TRBD2|TRBV5-1
CASLLASGKFYEQYF
TGCGCCAGCTTGCTGGCTAGCGGGAAATTCTACGAGCAGTACTTC
>NA|TRBJ2-7|NA|TRBV9
CASSVGHASYEQYF
TGTGCCAGCAGCGTAGGACACGCGTCCTACGAGCAGTACTTC
>NA|TRBJ1-2|NA|TRBV24-1
CATSDLTERGYTF
TGTGCCACCAGTGATTTAACCGAGCGCGGCTACACCTTC
>NA|TRBJ1-2|TRBD1|TRBV13
CASSSRDRAGDYGYTF
TGTGCCAGCAGCTCCCGGGACAGGGCGGGGGATTATGGCTACACCTTC
>NA|TRBJ1-2|TRBD1|TRBV6-5
CASTGQSYGYTF
TGTGCCAGCACGGGACAGAGCTATGGCTACACCTTC
>NA|TRBJ2-5|TRBD2|TRBV19
CASSIFGGSGRGQETQYF
TGTGCCAGTAGTATTTTTGGCGGCAGCGGGAGGGGCCAAGAGACCCAGTACTTC
>NA|TRBJ2-3|NA|TRBV6-6
CASSYWGAPKDTQYF
TGTGCCAGCAGTTATTGGGGAGCTCCTAAGGATACGCAGTATTTT
>few|TRBJ2-1|TRBD2|TRBV6-5
CASRGTRAYNEQFF
TGTGCCAGCAGAGGGACTAGGGCCTACAATGAGCAGTTCTTC
>NA|TRBJ1-2|NA|TRBV18
CASSPARIGGYTF
TGTGCCAGCTCACCAGCGAGGATAGGCGGCTACACCTTC
>NA|TRBJ1-5|TRBD1|TRBV28
CASTQAGTGVFANQPQHF
TGTGCCAGCACACAAGCCGGGACAGGGGTTTTTGCCAATCAGCCCCAGCATTTT
>NA|TRBJ2-5|NA|TRBV18
CASSPPGANQETQYF
TGTGCCAGCTCACCACCGGGAGCCAACCAAGAGACCCAGTACTTC
>NA|TRBJ1-2|NA|TRBV7-9
CASSLEAGATNYGYTF
TGTGCCAGCAGCTTAGAGGCAGGGGCGACTAACTATGGCTACACCTTC
>NA|TRBJ1-2|NA|TRBV18
CASSPPGQGVYGYTF
TGTGCCAGCTCACCACCGGGGCAGGGTGTCTATGGCTACACCTTC
>NA|TRBJ2-1|NA|TRBV27
CASSFGGAGEQFF
TGTGCCAGCAGTTTCGGAGGGGCCGGTGAGCAGTTCTTC
>few|TRBJ1-1|TRBD1|TRBV20-1
CSASGTGSLNTEAFF
TGCAGTGCTAGTGGGACAGGGTCCCTGAACACTGAAGCTTTCTTT
>once|TRBJ2-3|TRBD1|TRBV10-3
CAIRTGTGVGDTQYF
TGTGCCATCAGAACCGGGACAGGGGTTGGAGATACGCAGTATTTT
>NA|TRBJ2-1|TRBD2|TRBV11-3
CASSLGLAGYNEQFF
TGTGCCAGCAGCTTAGGACTAGCGGGCTACAATGAGCAGTTCTTC
>NA|TRBJ2-6|NA|TRBV7-9
CASSLWRISGANVLTF
TGTGCCAGCAGCTTATGGCGGATCTCTGGGGCCAACGTCCTGACTTTC
>NA|TRBJ1-3|NA|TRBV6-1
CASSVPVWTALRHSGNTIYF
TGTGCCAGCAGTGTGCCCGTGTGGACAGCACTCCGTCACTCTGGAAACACCATATATTTT
>NA|TRBJ1-1|NA|TRBV5-1
CASSLEASGTEAFF
TGCGCCAGCAGCTTGGAGGCCTCCGGGACTGAAGCTTTCTTT
>NA|TRBJ2-5|NA|TRBV5-1
CASSRSGGETQYF
TGCGCCAGCAGCCGCAGTGGCGGAGAGACCCAGTACTTC
>NA|TRBJ1-4|TRBD1|TRBV2
CASSVGTGGEKLFF
TGTGCCAGCAGTGTAGGGACAGGGGGCGAAAAACTGTTTTTT
>NA|TRBJ1-2|NA|TRBV12-5
CASALQGGGGGYTF
TGTGCTAGTGCTTTGCAAGGGGGGGGTGGTGGCTACACCTTC
>once|TRBJ2-1|NA|TRBV9
CASSVEGTKYNEQFF
TGTGCCAGCAGCGTAGAAGGGACAAAGTACAATGAGCAGTTCTTC
>few|TRBJ1-3|NA|TRBV11-2
CASSLRESGNTIYF
TGTGCCAGCAGCTTACGGGAATCTGGAAACACCATATATTTT
>once|TRBJ1-2|NA|TRBV6-6
CAAAGGHNYGYTF
TGTGCCGCCGCCGGGGGGCATAACTATGGCTACACCTTC
>NA|TRBJ1-1|TRBD1|TRBV28
CASRGQGARDTEAFF
TGTGCCAGCCGAGGACAGGGGGCAAGGGACACTGAAGCTTTCTTT
>NA|TRBJ2-7|TRBD1|TRBV2
CASSDPHTGPDRAYEQYF
TGTGCCAGCAGTGACCCCCATACGGGACCTGACAGGGCCTACGAGCAGTACTTC
>NA|TRBJ1-5|NA|TRBV9
CASSVAGDDQPQHF
TGTGCCAGCAGCGTAGCGGGAGATGATCAGCCCCAGCATTTT
>few|TRBJ1-2|TRBD1|TRBV11-2
CASSSPTGFGYTF
TGTGCCAGCAGCTCCCCGACAGGGTTTGGCTACACCTTC
>NA|TRBJ2-7|NA|TRBV30
CAWSVSYYEQYF
TGTGCCTGGAGTGTTAGTTACTACGAGCAGTACTTC
>NA|TRBJ2-2|TRBD1|TRBV5-1
CASSYGQGRVGELFF
TGCGCCAGCAGCTACGGACAGGGTCGTGTCGGGGAGCTGTTTTTT
>NA|TRBJ2-1|NA|TRBV19
CASSSGTPYNEQFF
TGTGCCAGTAGTAGCGGGACTCCGTACAATGAGCAGTTCTTC
>NA|TRBJ1-6|TRBD1|TRBV5-1
CASSLAGTGGSPLHF
TGCGCCAGCAGCTTGGCCGGGACAGGCGGTTCACCCCTCCACTTT
>NA|TRBJ2-5|TRBD1|TRBV10-3
CATTTGAEETAQYF
TGTGCCACCACCACAGGGGCAGAAGAGACGGCCCAGTACTTC
>NA|TRBJ2-1|NA|TRBV6-5
CASSYPGLDNNEQFF
TGTGCCAGCAGTTACCCGGGACTTGACAACAATGAGCAGTTCTTC